These 18 T cell receptor beta chains were sequenced from one sample in a study of T cell changes during pregnancy in multiple sclerosis. Libraries were prepared by immunoSEQ multiplex PCR; TCRdb keeps only in-frame clonotypes and omits some of them. The sample lists more than 85,000 clones, roughly nine tenths occurring once. The sample was peripheral blood, taken in the second trimester of pregnancy. These receptor sequences come from a female donor with multiple sclerosis, enrolled in a pregnancy study.

This chain uses TRBV7-8 with TRBJ1-2; D may be TRBD1 (6 bases). V lost 4 bases to trimming and J lost 1 base, with 13 bases between them. Germline-derived CDR1 and CDR2 are SGHVS and FQNEAQ. The CDR3 runs 15 residues. The CDR3 is CASSSTQGINYGYTF. CDR3 bases: TGTGCCAGCAGCTCAACGCAGGGGATTAACTATGGCTACACCTTC. The full variable domain, its missing parts supplied by reference TRBV7-8 and TRBJ1-2, is GAGVSQSPRYKVAKRGQDVALRCDPISGHVSLFWYQQALGQGPEFLTYFQNEAQLDKSGLPSDRFFAERPEGSVSTLKIQRTQQEDSAVYLCASSSTQGINYGYTFGSGTRLTVV.

V gene TRBV6-1 combines with J gene TRBJ1-2; D gene unclear. The V end was cut by 3 bases, the J end by 7 bases, with 9 bases between. The germline V gene encodes CDR1 MNHNS and CDR2 SASEGT. There are 12 residues in the CDR3. The CDR3 region is CASSDYRAGYTF. The CDR3 DNA reads TGTGCCAGCAGTGATTACAGAGCTGGCTACACCTTC.

The gene calls are TRBV11-2 and TRBJ2-5; 11 bases match TRBD2. The V segment lost 0 bases and the J segment 5 bases; nucleotides outside the gene matches: 5. The germline CDR1 and CDR2 sequences are SGHAT and FQNNGV. The CDR3 length is 16 residues. CDR3 protein: CASSLDLAGGRETQYF. The CDR3 region has the DNA TGTGCCAGCAGCTTAGATCTAGCGGGAGGCCGGGAGACCCAGTACTTC.

Here the CDR3 DNA reads TGTGCCAGCAACCTAGCGGACGGGGAGCTGTTTTTT. Protein product: CASNLADGELFF. V is TRBV25-1 and J is TRBJ2-2, with 7 bases that match TRBD2. The germline V gene encodes CDR1 MGHDK and CDR2 SYGVNS. Trimming cost V 7 bases and J 7 bases; bases outside gene matches: 3. This CDR3 spans 12 amino acids.

The genes are TRBV5-4 and TRBJ2-1; the match to TRBD1 covers 7 bases. Germline CDR1 SGHNT, CDR2 YYREEE (reference sequence). The CDR3 sequence is 15 residues long. Trimming at V came to 4 bases and at J to 2 bases, leaving 6 bases not matched to a gene. CDR3 protein: CASSRDRVAYNEQFF. CDR3 nucleotides: TGTGCCAGCAGCCGCGACAGGGTAGCCTACAATGAGCAGTTCTTC. Based on the CDR3 plus reference TRBV5-4 and TRBJ2-1, the full variable domain is ETGVTQSPTHLIKTRGQQVTLRCSSQSGHNTVSWYQQALGQGPQFIFQYYREEENGRGNFPPRFSGLQFPNYSSELNVNALELDDSALYLCASSRDRVAYNEQFFGPGTRLTVL.

This chain connects TRBV6-1 to TRBJ2-2, with 8 bases fitting TRBD1. This CDR3 contains 14 residues. The V segment lost 4 bases and the J segment 7 bases; nucleotides outside the gene matches: 5. CDR1 is MNHNS, CDR2 SASEGT, per germline. The DNA of the CDR3 is TGTGCCAGCAGTGCCGGACAGGGAATCGGGGAGCTGTTTTTT. This translates into CASSAGQGIGELFF.

This clone was picked up one time. The J gene is TRBJ2-3, the V gene TRBV9; 11 nucleotides align to TRBD1. Germline loops: CDR1 SGDLS, CDR2 YYNGEE. This CDR3 comprises 16 residues. Losses at the gene ends were 4 bases for V and 3 bases for J; bases not matched to a gene: 7. The CDR3 nucleotides read TGTGCCAGCAGCCCGGGACAGGGGGTTGGGACAGATACGCAGTATTTT. Encoded protein: CASSPGQGVGTDTQYF.

This chain uses TRBV9 with TRBJ1-4, with 10 bases identical to TRBD1. Germline CDR1 is SGDLS and CDR2 is YYNGEE. This CDR3 comprises 15 residues. After removal of 4 bases from V and 3 bases from J, the junction contained 3 bases not matched to a gene. The CDR3: CASSRQGAANEKLFF. The CDR3 coding sequence is TGTGCCAGCAGCCGACAGGGGGCGGCTAATGAAAAACTGTTTTTT.

This chain joins TRBV5-1 and TRBJ1-5; maybe TRBD1 (5 bases). The germline V gene encodes CDR1 SGHRS and CDR2 YFSETQ. The CDR3 totals 15 residues. The V and J ends lost 3 bases and 0 bases respectively, with 10 bases between them. The CDR3 DNA reads as TGCGCCAGCAGCTCCGGACATACTAGCAATCAGCCCCAGCATTTT. Its translation is CASSSGHTSNQPQHF.

The chain joins TRBV7-4 to TRBJ1-2; 10 nucleotides match TRBD1. Trimming cost V 3 bases and J 2 bases; bases outside gene matches: 9. From germline, CDR1 is SGHVT and CDR2 SQSDAQ. This CDR3 spans 17 amino acids. The CDR3, as DNA: TGTGCCAGCAGCTTGCTATCTCCGGGACAGGGGAACTATGGCTACACCTTC. Translating gives CASSLLSPGQGNYGYTF. Using reference TRBV7-4 and TRBJ1-2 for the parts outside the CDR3, the full variable domain is GAGVSQSPRYKVAKRGRDVALRCDSISGHVTLYWYRQTLGQGSEVLTYSQSDAQRDKSGRPSGRFSAERPERSVSTLKIQRTEQGDSAVYLCASSLLSPGQGNYGYTFGSGTRLTVV.

The chain combines TRBV19 with TRBJ1-6; D is unclear. The CDR3 is 17 residues long. CDR1 and CDR2 (germline): LNHDA, SQIVND (reference sequence). V lost 4 bases and J lost 6, with 19 bases in between. CDR3 amino acids: CASSNPRESGPNSPLHF. In DNA form, the CDR3 reads TGTGCCAGTAGTAACCCACGGGAGTCTGGGCCTAATTCACCCCTCCACTTT.

V usage is TRBV7-3 and J usage is TRBJ2-1; tentative D call: TRBD2 (5 bases). The CDR3 sequence is 16 residues long. Trimming shortened V by 3 bases and J by 10 bases, and 22 bases separated the two germline ends. The V gene's germline CDR1 is SGHTA and CDR2 FQGTGA. Here the CDR3 DNA reads TGTGCCAGCAGCTTGTACCCTGCGATGCTAGCATCCGAGCAGTTCTTC. This codes for CASSLYPAMLASEQFF.

This chain links TRBV2 with TRBJ2-3, with D perhaps matching TRBD2 (5 bases). Germline CDR1 SNHLY, CDR2 FYNNEI. V gave up 6 bases and J gave up 4 bases, with 11 bases separating them. The CDR3 runs to 13 residues. The CDR3 DNA is TGTGCCAGCAGCGGGTCGGGGTCAGATACGCAGTATTTT. As protein: CASSGSGSDTQYF.

The chain employs TRBV29-1 and TRBJ2-5; 7 positions agree with TRBD2. This CDR3 contains 14 residues. Per the germline V gene, CDR1 is SQVTM and CDR2 is ANQGSEA. The trim removed 4 bases at V and 2 bases at J, leaving 7 bases unmatched. The CDR3 region has the DNA TGCAGCGTTGTGGGGATAGCGGGTCAAGAGACCCAGTACTTC. This codes for CSVVGIAGQETQYF.

This CDR3 is CASSSPWGSGEFQQFF. The CDR3 DNA follows: TGTGCCAGCAGCTCCCCATGGGGTAGCGGGGAGTTTCAGCAGTTCTTC. The chain combines TRBV7-3 with TRBJ2-1; 8 bases fit TRBD2. The CDR3 is 16 amino acids. With 4 bases clipped from V and 11 bases from J, the junction kept 16 bases outside the gene matches. CDR1 and CDR2 (germline): SGHTA, FQGTGA. Looking up the rest from reference TRBV7-3 and TRBJ2-1 gives the full variable domain: GAGVSQTPSNKVTEKGKYVELRCDPISGHTALYWYRQSLGQGPEFLIYFQGTGAADDSGLPNDRFFAVRPEGSVSTLKIQRTERGDSAVYLCASSSPWGSGEFQQFFGPGTRLTVL.

This clone was seen just once. The V and J genes are TRBV21-1 and TRBJ1-1; the table's D call, TRBD1, was not checked against the DNA. TRBV21-1 is deemed a pseudogene. The CDR3 loop spans 15 amino acids. CDR3 protein: CASSGPDRGGTEAFF. The CDR3, as DNA: TGTGCCAGCAGCGGTCCAGACAGGGGAGGAACTGAAGCTTTCTTT.

The V gene is TRBV6-1, the J gene TRBJ1-5; D is uncertain. Germline assignment: CDR1 MNHNS and CDR2 SASEGT. Trimming took 10 bases from V and 6 from J, leaving 19 bases between them. There are 14 residues in the CDR3. This CDR3 is CATTPQAFGQPQHF. CDR3 in DNA: TGTGCCACCACCCCCCAGGCTTTCGGTCAGCCCCAGCATTTT.

This clone was recorded only once. The CDR3 spells CASRYRTSGRVSSYNEQFF. The CDR3 nucleotides are TGTGCCAGCAGATACCGGACTAGCGGGAGGGTTAGCTCCTACAATGAGCAGTTCTTC. This rearrangement joins TRBV28 to TRBJ2-1, with 15 bases fitting TRBD2. After removal of 6 bases from V and 0 bases from J, the junction contained 9 bases not matched to a gene. Germline loops: CDR1 MDHEN, CDR2 SYDVKM. CDR3 length: 19 amino acids. The variable domain in full, with the rest retrieved from reference TRBV28 and TRBJ2-1, is DVKVTQSSRYLVKRTGEKVFLECVQDMDHENMFWYRQDPGLGLRLIYFSYDVKMKEKGDIPEGYSVSREKKERFSLILESASTNQTSMYLCASRYRTSGRVSSYNEQFFGPGTRLTVL.